This T cell receptor beta chain originates from a study of T-cell reconstitution after alpha-beta-depleted transplantation in children. Unique molecular identifiers featured in how the TCRbeta library was prepared. One entry per CDR3 protein results from TCRdb running MiXCR on the PCR reads. The sample lists some 240,000 distinct CDR3 sequences, 7.5% to 10% occurring once. Ten or more counts support this clonotype. The V gene's germline CDR1 is DFQATT and CDR2 SNEGSKA (reference sequence). CDR3 size: 13 residues. V dropped 0 bases and J dropped 8 bases, with 13 bases sitting between them. Sequencing was performed on PBMCs from the stem cell graft donor, taken from the stem cell graft. The gene calls are TRBV20-1 and TRBJ1-1; D is undetermined. This receptor was identified in a human donor who donated a stem cell graft to a child with SCID. CDR3 region: CSARDEIWGEAFF. The CDR3 nucleotides are TGCAGTGCTAGAGATGAGATTTGGGGAGAAGCTTTCTTT.